Below, 28 T cell receptor beta chains from the same sample are listed, as sequenced in a study of T cells in placental villitis. General study findings and limits: Placentae with villitis of unknown etiology showed clonal expansion, median clonality 0.057 versus control over 0.0055.

The immunoSEQ assay was v4. Sequencing was performed with immunoSEQ multiplex PCR; in TCRdb, only in-frame clones are kept and a portion is missing. The sample lists some 1,500 clones; around 76% were seen once. These TCRs' antigens remain unknown. Source material: placental tissue containing maternal and fetal cells. The receptors derive from a human patient with villitis of unknown etiology; the placental T cells may come from both mother and fetus.

This clone rates as large. The chain carries TRBV2 and TRBJ1-1; D unresolved. This CDR3 spans 13 amino acids. Trimming pared 6 bases from V and 3 bases from J, leaving 11 bases between. CDR1 is SNHLY and CDR2 is FYNNEI in the germline V gene. The CDR3 bases are TGTGCCAGCAGGTCTTCGAGGGACACTGAAGCTTTCTTT. This encodes CASRSSRDTEAFF.

The rearrangement joins TRBV12-3 or TRBV12-4 to TRBJ2-2; D is perhaps TRBD2 (5 bases). CDR3 length: 13 residues. Trimming left V 1 base short and J 5 bases short, with 5 bases between. CDR3 amino acids: CASSLGETGELFF. As DNA, the CDR3 is TGTGCCAGCAGTTTAGGGGAGACCGGGGAGCTGTTTTTT.

This clone was observed a few times. The chain combines TRBV27 with TRBJ2-5; no definite D call. CDR1 and CDR2 from the germline V gene are MNHEY and SMNVEV (reference sequence). V shed 5 bases and J shed 0 bases, with 7 bases lying between them. The CDR3 covers 13 residues. In DNA, the CDR3 is TGTGCCAGCAGTCAGAGGAACCAAGAGACCCAGTACTTC. It codes for CASSQRNQETQYF.

The chain joins TRBV6-6 to TRBJ2-3; 10 positions agree with TRBD2. This CDR3 contains 15 residues. V dropped 6 bases and J dropped 0; count of bases not matched to a gene: 3. CDR1 is MNHNY, CDR2 SVGAGI, per germline (reference sequence). CDR3 in DNA: TGTGCCAGCAGGACGACTAGCGGGAGCACAGATACGCAGTATTTT. Amino acids: CASRTTSGSTDTQYF.

This sequence joins TRBV28 and TRBJ1-2; TRBD1 matches 9 bases. With 2 bases clipped from V and 2 bases from J, the junction kept 6 bases outside the gene matches. CDR1 is MDHEN, CDR2 SYDVKM, per germline. CDR3 length: 16 residues. CDR3 in amino acids: CASSLAGTGLNYGYTF. DNA for the CDR3: TGTGCCAGCAGTTTAGCCGGGACAGGGTTGAACTATGGCTACACCTTC.

Remarks on this clone: This may stem from a read error, because a much larger clone lies one nucleotide away. In the same sample, other DNA sequences code for this CDR3. V usage is TRBV4-2 and J usage is TRBJ2-1; 10 nucleotides align to TRBD2. CDR1 and CDR2 from the germline V gene are LGHNA and YNFKEQ. This CDR3 region has 17 residues. The CDR3 coding sequence is TGTGCTAGCAGCCAAGATGCAGGACTAGCGGCATACAATGAGCAGTTCTTC. Translation gives CASSQDAGLAAYNEQFF.

V and J are TRBV7-9 and TRBJ2-7; D is perhaps TRBD1 (5 bases). The CDR3 is 12 amino acids. The germline V gene has CDR1 SEHNR and CDR2 FQNEAQ (reference sequence). V shed 5 bases and J shed 4 bases, with 9 bases lying between them. CDR3 sequence reads: CASSPGQYEQYF. Here the CDR3 DNA reads TGTGCCAGCAGCCCAGGGCAATACGAGCAGTACTTC.

In its sample, this clone ranks as large. The chain couples TRBV27 to TRBJ2-3; D is unresolved. The V end lost 6 bases, the J end lost 1 base, and 14 bases lay between the germline ends. CDR3 length: 15 residues. Germline V gives CDR1 MNHEY, CDR2 SMNVEV (reference sequence). The CDR3 nucleotides read TGTGCCAGCAGCCATGGGCTTAGGGGCACAGATACGCAGTATTTT. This codes for CASSHGLRGTDTQYF.

CDR3 protein: CAISETSGSTGELFF. CDR3 DNA sequence: TGTGCCATCAGTGAGACTAGCGGGAGCACCGGGGAGCTGTTTTTT. The genes are TRBV10-3 and TRBJ2-2, with 11 positions matching TRBD2. Trimming took 2 bases from V and 4 from J; bases not matched to a gene: 0. From germline, CDR1 is ENHRY and CDR2 SYGVKD. This CDR3 has 15 amino acids.

The chain carries TRBV11-3 and TRBJ2-5, with D perhaps TRBD2 (6 bases). This CDR3 is built from 16 residues. The V and J ends lost 1 base and 4 bases respectively, with 16 bases between them. Germline values: CDR1 SGHNT, CDR2 YENEEA. CDR3 DNA: TGTGCCAGCAGCTTAGGGGGACTCACGGGGGTAGAGACCCAGTACTTC. Translated, it gives CASSLGGLTGVETQYF.

The genes are TRBV16 and TRBJ2-1; D unresolved. The V gene lost 3 bases and the J gene lost 9 bases, with 9 bases spanning the gap. CDR1 is KGHSY, CDR2 FQNENV, per germline. The length of the CDR3 is 12 residues. CDR3 nucleotide sequence: TGTGCCAGCAGCCAGATGGAAATTGAGCAGTTCTTC. This sequence encodes CASSQMEIEQFF.

With regard to this clone: At one boundary the junction diverges from the germline segment, which might be a read error. V gene TRBV28 combines with J gene TRBJ2-7, with D perhaps matching TRBD2 (6 bases). Looked up from germline, CDR1 is MDHEN and CDR2 is SYDVKM. CDR3 length equals 15 residues. The CDR3 DNA reads as TGTGCCAACAGTTTAGCGGCTAGCCCTGGCTACGAGCAGTACTTC. Protein: CANSLAASPGYEQYF. Full variable domain (rest looked up from reference TRBV28 and TRBJ2-7): DVKVTQSSRYLVKRTGEKVFLECVQDMDHENMFWYRQDPGLGLRLIYFSYDVKMKEKGDIPEGYSVSREKKERFSLILESASTNQTSMYLCANSLAASPGYEQYFGPGTRLTVT.

As concerns this clone: Relative to the germline gene, one junction end is altered; a read error may explain this. The gene calls are TRBV3-1 (or the pseudogene TRBV3-2) and TRBJ2-6; D is ambiguous. Germline V lookup: CDR1 LGHDT, CDR2 YNNKEL (reference sequence). The CDR3 totals 14 residues. The CDR3 spells CANSQVSGANVLTF. CDR3 DNA sequence: TGTGCCAACAGCCAAGTCTCTGGGGCCAACGTCCTGACTTTC.

With respect to this clone: Germline is not matched at one junction end, which may reflect a read error. J is TRBJ2-7 and V is TRBV7-7; 12 bases agree with TRBD1. Germline V gene sequence: CDR1 SSHAT, CDR2 FNYEAQ (reference sequence). The CDR3 contains 15 residues. The CDR3 loop reads CASSLGDRGPYEQYF. The CDR3 DNA reads as TGTGCTAGCAGCTTAGGGGACAGGGGGCCCTACGAGCAGTACTTC.

The chain carries TRBV15 and TRBJ1-3; D not resolved. CDR3 length: 13 residues. Germline CDR1 LNHNV, CDR2 YYDKDF (reference sequence). Trimming took off 0 bases at V and 0 bases at J, with 0 bases between the two ends. This CDR3 reads CATSRDSGNTIYF. The CDR3 bases are TGTGCCACCAGCAGAGACTCTGGAAACACCATATATTTT.

Judged by abundance, this clone is hyperexpanded. The chain couples TRBV27 to TRBJ2-2, with unresolved D. The length of the CDR3 is 14 residues. The germline V gene has CDR1 MNHEY and CDR2 SMNVEV (reference sequence). Deletions cut 6 bases from V and 4 bases from J, with 12 bases between. CDR3 residues: CASRSGRVTGELFF. The DNA of the CDR3 is TGTGCCAGCAGAAGTGGCCGAGTCACCGGGGAGCTGTTTTTT.

This chain links TRBV4-1 with TRBJ1-1; TRBD1 might be the D (6 bases). Germline lookup yields CDR1 MGHRA and CDR2 YSYEKL. This CDR3 contains 15 residues. The V end lost 1 base, the J end lost 3 bases, and 12 bases lay between the germline ends. The CDR3 region is CASSQVQGRYTEAFF. The CDR3 DNA reads as TGCGCCAGCAGCCAAGTTCAGGGGCGGTACACTGAAGCTTTCTTT.

The chain has TRBV13 and TRBJ2-1; 9 nucleotides agree with TRBD2. V shed 1 base and J 2 bases; nucleotides not matched to a gene: 3. CDR1 and CDR2 (germline): PRHDT, FYEKMQ (reference sequence). The CDR3 length is 16 residues. CDR3 residues: CASSLAGGRAYNEQFF. The CDR3 region has the DNA TGTGCCAGCAGCTTAGCGGGCGGGAGGGCCTACAATGAGCAGTTCTTC.

The chain combines TRBV21-1 with TRBJ1-1; the table's D call, TRBD1, has no DNA check behind it. TRBV21-1 is termed a pseudogene. The CDR3 totals 12 residues. DNA for the CDR3: TGTGCCAGCAGCGAGGGACAGCGTGAAGCTTTCTTT. Its protein product is CASSEGQREAFF.

The chain joins TRBV7-8 to TRBJ2-5; D not certain. V was clipped by 6 bases and J by 0 bases, with 17 bases between them. CDR1 and CDR2 (germline): SGHVS, FQNEAQ. The CDR3 extends over 16 amino acids. CDR3 loop: CASRQTRSLYQETQYF. The DNA of the CDR3 is TGTGCCAGCAGGCAGACCCGCTCCCTGTACCAAGAGACCCAGTACTTC.

The chain is built from TRBV18 and TRBJ1-1, with 11 bases fitting TRBD1. V dropped 2 bases and J dropped 4; count of bases not matched to a gene: 3. The germline gives CDR1 KGHSH, CDR2 LQKENI. This CDR3 has 15 residues. CDR3 bases: TGTGCCAGCTCACCAACCGGGACAGGGGGCACTGAAGCTTTCTTT. Translated, it gives CASSPTGTGGTEAFF.

This chain joins TRBV5-4 and TRBJ2-2, with D uncertain. The ends were cut back, 0 bases at V and 6 bases at J, with 6 bases in the middle. The CDR3 runs 13 residues. CDR1 is SGHNT, CDR2 YYREEE, per germline (reference sequence). CDR3 nucleotide sequence: TGTGCCAGCAGCTTGGGTGGGTCCGGGGAGCTGTTTTTT. It specifies CASSLGGSGELFF.

The J gene is TRBJ1-2, the V gene TRBV7-9; D call uncertain. This CDR3 is 13 amino acids long. Per germline, CDR1 SEHNR and CDR2 FQNEAQ (reference sequence). Trimming took 11 bases from V and 4 from J, leaving 17 bases between them. CDR3: CALSLEESYGYTF. The CDR3 DNA sequence: TGTGCCTTAAGCTTAGAAGAGTCCTATGGCTACACCTTC.

V usage is TRBV13 and J usage is TRBJ2-5; no clear D gene. CDR3 length: 14 amino acids. V was cut by 3 bases and J by 2 bases, with 10 bases left in between. CDR1 and CDR2 (germline): PRHDT, FYEKMQ (reference sequence). The DNA of the CDR3 is TGTGCCAGCAGCTTGCGCAACCTGCAAGAGACCCAGTACTTC. This translates into CASSLRNLQETQYF.

J is TRBJ1-2 and V is TRBV4-3, with 11 bases that match TRBD1. This CDR3 region has 16 residues. Germline-derived CDR1 and CDR2 are LGHNA and YSLEER. Trimming cost V 3 bases and J 3 bases; bases outside gene matches: 6. The CDR3 DNA follows: TGCGCCAGCAGCCACGGACAGGGGGCCGGGTACTATGGCTACACCTTC. Its protein product is CASSHGQGAGYYGYTF.

V is TRBV19 and J is TRBJ1-4; D is ambiguous. Trimming shortened V by 9 bases and J by 8 bases, and 16 bases separated the two germline ends. The CDR3 has 13 amino acids. Germline CDR1 LNHDA, CDR2 SQIVND (reference sequence). The CDR3 nucleotides read TGTGCCAGCAACCTGTATCCCGGCGAAAAACTGTTTTTT. Its translation is CASNLYPGEKLFF.

This clone was observed once. This chain connects TRBV7-2 to TRBJ2-3, with D perhaps matching TRBD1 (6 bases). V was shortened by 7 bases and J by 4 bases, with 12 bases between the two germline ends. CDR3 size: 13 residues. Germline CDR1 reads SGHTA; CDR2 reads FQGNSA. CDR3 residues: CASTRQVSDTQYF. The CDR3 nucleotides are TGTGCCAGCACTAGACAGGTCTCAGATACGCAGTATTTT.

V gene TRBV4-2 combines with J gene TRBJ2-7; D perhaps matches TRBD1 (5 bases). Looked up from germline, CDR1 is LGHNA and CDR2 is YNFKEQ. This CDR3 is 16 amino acids long. The V end was cut by 0 bases, the J end by 5 bases, with 17 bases between. In DNA, the CDR3 is TGTGCCAGCAGCCAAGATAGGACAAATCCTCCCGACGAGCAGTACTTC. Translation: CASSQDRTNPPDEQYF.